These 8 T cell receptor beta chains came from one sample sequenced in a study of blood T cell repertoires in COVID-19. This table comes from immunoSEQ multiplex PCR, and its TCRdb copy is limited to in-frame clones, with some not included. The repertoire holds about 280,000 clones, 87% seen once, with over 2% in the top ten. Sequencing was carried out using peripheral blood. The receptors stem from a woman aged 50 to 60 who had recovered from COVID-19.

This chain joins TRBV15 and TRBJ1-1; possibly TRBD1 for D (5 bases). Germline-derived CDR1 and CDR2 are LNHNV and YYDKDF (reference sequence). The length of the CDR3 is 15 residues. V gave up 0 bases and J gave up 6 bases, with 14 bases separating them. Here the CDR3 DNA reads TGTGCCACCAGCAGAGATTGGCAGGGCAGGGCTGAAGCTTTCTTT. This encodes CATSRDWQGRAEAFF.

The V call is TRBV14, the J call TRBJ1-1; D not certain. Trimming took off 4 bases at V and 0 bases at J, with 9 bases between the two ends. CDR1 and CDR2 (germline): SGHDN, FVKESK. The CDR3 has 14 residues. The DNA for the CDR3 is TGTGCCAGCAGCCTGTGGGCAATGAACACTGAAGCTTTCTTT. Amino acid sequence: CASSLWAMNTEAFF.

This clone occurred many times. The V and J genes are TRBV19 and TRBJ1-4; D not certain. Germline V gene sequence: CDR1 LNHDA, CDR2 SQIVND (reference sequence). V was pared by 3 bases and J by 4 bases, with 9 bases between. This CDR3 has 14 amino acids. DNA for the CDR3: TGTGCCAGTAGTATTTCGGGGAATAATGAAAAACTGTTTTTT. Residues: CASSISGNNEKLFF.

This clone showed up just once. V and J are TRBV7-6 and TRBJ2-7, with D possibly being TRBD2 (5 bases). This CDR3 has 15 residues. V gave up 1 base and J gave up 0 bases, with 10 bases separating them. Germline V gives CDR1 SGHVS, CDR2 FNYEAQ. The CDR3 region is CASSLGTGSSYEQYF. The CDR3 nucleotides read TGTGCCAGCAGCTTAGGTACGGGGTCCTCCTACGAGCAGTACTTC.

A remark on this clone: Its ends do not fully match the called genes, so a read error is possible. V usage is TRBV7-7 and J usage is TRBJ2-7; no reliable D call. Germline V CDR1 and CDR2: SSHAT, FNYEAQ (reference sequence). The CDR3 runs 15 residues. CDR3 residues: CASSPLVPPRGEQYF. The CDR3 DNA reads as TGTGCTAGCAGCCCGCTTGTCCCGCCACGCGGCGAGCAGTACTTC.

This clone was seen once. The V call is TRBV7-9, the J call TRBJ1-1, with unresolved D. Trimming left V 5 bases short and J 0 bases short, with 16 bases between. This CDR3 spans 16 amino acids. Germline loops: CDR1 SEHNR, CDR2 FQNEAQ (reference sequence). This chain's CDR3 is CASSPPIQLLNTEAFF. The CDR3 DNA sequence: TGTGCCAGCAGCCCGCCAATACAGCTATTGAACACTGAAGCTTTCTTT.

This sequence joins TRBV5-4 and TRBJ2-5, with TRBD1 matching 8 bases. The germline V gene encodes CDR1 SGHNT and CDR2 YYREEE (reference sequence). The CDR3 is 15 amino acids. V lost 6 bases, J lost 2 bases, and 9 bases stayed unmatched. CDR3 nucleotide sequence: TGTGCCAGCAACCTGAAACAGGGGGGACAAGAGACCCAGTACTTC. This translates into CASNLKQGGQETQYF.

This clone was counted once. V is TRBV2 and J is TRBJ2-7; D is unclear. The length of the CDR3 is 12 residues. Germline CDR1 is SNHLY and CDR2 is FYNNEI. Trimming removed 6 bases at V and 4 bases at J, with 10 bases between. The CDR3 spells CASSTDKYEQYF. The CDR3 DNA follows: TGTGCCAGCAGCACCGACAAATACGAGCAGTACTTC.